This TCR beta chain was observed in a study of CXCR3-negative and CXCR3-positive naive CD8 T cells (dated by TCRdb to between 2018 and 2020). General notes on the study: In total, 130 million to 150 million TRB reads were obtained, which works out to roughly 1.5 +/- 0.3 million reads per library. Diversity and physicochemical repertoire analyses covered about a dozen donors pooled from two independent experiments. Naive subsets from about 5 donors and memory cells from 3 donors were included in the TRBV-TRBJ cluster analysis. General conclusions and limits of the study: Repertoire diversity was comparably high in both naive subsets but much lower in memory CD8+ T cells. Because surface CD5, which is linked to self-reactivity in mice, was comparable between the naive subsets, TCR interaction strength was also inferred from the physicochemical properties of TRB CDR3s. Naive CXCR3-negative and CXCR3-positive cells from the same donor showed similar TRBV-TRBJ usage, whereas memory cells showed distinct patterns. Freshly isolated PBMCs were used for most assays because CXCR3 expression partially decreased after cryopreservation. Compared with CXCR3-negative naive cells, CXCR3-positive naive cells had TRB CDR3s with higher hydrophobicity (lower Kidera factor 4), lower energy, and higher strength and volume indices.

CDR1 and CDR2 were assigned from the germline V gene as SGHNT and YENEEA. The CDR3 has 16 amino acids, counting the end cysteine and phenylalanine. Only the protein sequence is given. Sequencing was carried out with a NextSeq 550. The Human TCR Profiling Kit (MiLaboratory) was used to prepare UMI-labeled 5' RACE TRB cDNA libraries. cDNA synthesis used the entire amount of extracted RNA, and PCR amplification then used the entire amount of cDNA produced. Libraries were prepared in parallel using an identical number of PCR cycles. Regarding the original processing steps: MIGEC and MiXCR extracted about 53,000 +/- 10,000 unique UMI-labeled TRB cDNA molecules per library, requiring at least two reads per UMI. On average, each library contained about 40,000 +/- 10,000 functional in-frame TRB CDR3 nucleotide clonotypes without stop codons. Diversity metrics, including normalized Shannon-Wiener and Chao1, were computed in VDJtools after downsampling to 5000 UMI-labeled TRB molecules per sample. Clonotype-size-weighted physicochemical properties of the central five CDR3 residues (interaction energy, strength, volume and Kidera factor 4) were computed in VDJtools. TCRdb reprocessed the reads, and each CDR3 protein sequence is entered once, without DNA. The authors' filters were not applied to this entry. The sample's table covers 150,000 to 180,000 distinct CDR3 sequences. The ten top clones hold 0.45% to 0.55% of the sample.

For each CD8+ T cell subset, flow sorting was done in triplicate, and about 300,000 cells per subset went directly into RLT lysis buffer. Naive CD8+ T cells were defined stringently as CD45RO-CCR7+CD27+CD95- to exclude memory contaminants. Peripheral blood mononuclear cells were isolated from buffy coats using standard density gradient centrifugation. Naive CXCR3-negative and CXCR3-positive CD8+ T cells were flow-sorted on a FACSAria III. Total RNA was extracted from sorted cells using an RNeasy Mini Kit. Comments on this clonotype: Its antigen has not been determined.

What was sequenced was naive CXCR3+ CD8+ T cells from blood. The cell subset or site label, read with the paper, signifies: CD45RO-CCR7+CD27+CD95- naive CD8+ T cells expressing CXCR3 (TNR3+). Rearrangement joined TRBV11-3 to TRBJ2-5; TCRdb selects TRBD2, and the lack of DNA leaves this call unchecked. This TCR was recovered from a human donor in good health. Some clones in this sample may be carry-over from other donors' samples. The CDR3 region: CASSGGLIAVQETQYF.